This TCR beta chain derives from a study of blood T cells in healthy people across ages. Comments on this clonotype: The antigen is undetermined.

Trimming took 4 bases from V and 8 from J; bases not matched to a gene: 11. This CDR3 is built from 15 residues. Germline CDR1 is MDHEN and CDR2 is SYDVKM. Then a second PCR, running roughly 7 to 11 cycles, was carried out with a sample-barcoded 5' primer and a J-beta primer mix. All samples yielded 2.5 million or more CDR3-containing paired-end reads. TCRdb independently ran MiXCR on the 5' RACE reads; one entry per CDR3 protein. The data show approximately 900,000 distinct CDR3 sequences, about 27% seen once. The study's findings and limits: When set beside aged donors, long-lived donors presented more naive CD4+ cells and higher diversity.

Separately, the same data were catalogued under a study of T cells of mothers and their children.

The material sequenced was blood. This TCR derives from a middle-aged woman in good health. The chain uses TRBV28 and TRBJ1-2; TRBD1 matches at 9 bases. The CDR3: CASSSGQGRSKGYTF. CDR3 DNA: TGTGCCAGCAGTTCGGGACAGGGCCGCTCGAAGGGCTACACCTTC.